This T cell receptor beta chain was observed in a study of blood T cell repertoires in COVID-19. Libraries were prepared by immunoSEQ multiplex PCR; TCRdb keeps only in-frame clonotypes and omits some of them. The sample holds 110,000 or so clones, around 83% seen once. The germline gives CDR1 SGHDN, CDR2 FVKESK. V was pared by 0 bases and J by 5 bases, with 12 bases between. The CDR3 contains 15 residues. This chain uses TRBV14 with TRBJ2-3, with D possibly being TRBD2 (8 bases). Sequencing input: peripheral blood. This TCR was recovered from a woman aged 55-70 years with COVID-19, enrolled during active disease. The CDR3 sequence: CASSQDSGDRDTQYF. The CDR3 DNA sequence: TGTGCCAGCAGCCAAGATAGCGGGGACAGAGATACGCAGTATTTT.